This T cell receptor (beta chain) derives from a study of blood T cell repertoires in COVID-19. Study-wide background: Researchers got acute and convalescent COVID-19 samples from the United States, Italy and Spain. Nucleic acid was either cDNA or gDNA, and it came from T cells, B-cell-depleted T cells, or PBMCs.

In the original analysis: Amplification of reference gene primers provided the estimated nucleated cell counts. This table comes from immunoSEQ multiplex PCR, and its TCRdb copy is limited to in-frame clones, with some not included. D and trimming come from the DNA, and the V and J calls and clone size come from that table. This table has about 300,000 clones, 70% to 90% appearing once. The germline V gene has CDR1 SEHNR and CDR2 FQNEAQ (reference sequence). The CDR3 sequence is 13 residues long. The V gene lost 10 bases and the J gene lost 4 bases, with 16 bases spanning the gap. The sample taken for sequencing was peripheral blood. The J gene is TRBJ1-1, the V gene TRBV7-9; possible D gene TRBD1, 5 bases. The clonotype originates from a man between 18 and 29 years old who had recovered from COVID-19. The CDR3 is CATTFGGTTEAFF. The CDR3 nucleotides read TGTGCCACCACATTTGGGGGGACCACTGAAGCTTTCTTT.